This T cell receptor (beta chain) was profiled in a study of regulatory T cells in long-lasting Graves disease. This clonotype came up many times. Time point: newly diagnosed GD, antithyroid drugs for less than 3 months. After RNA was extracted from PBMCs, the TCR library was made from it. After removal of 2 bases from V and 6 bases from J, the junction contained 4 bases not matched to a gene. The CDR3 sequence is 15 residues long. Germline V gene data show CDR1 as SGHTA and CDR2 as FQGNSA. Both iRepertoire HTBI primers and Arm-PCR of CDR3 regions were used to build the TCR beta libraries. Each CDR3 protein gets one entry after TCRdb re-called the multiplex PCR reads with MiXCR. Of 400,000 to 550,000 distinct CDR3 sequences in the sample, less than 20% were seen once. These data were also reused for a study on T cells in Graves' hyperthyroidism and ophthalmopathy.

The rearrangement joins TRBV7-2 to TRBJ2-1; 10 positions agree with TRBD1. This clonotype was sampled from a woman in her 30s with Graves disease. Sample: peripheral blood mononuclear cells (PBMCs), taken at new diagnosis, from a patient treated with antithyroid drugs. The CDR3 bases are TGTGCCAGCAGCTTAATGGGGACAGGGGTCAATGAGCAGTTCTTC. The encoded protein is CASSLMGTGVNEQFF.